This T cell receptor beta chain emerged from a study of STAT5B mutations in CD4+ large granular lymphocyte leukemia. Study-level findings and limits: Roughly 27% of private leukemic clonotypes occurred rarely in other patients' non-leukemic repertoires. Top patient clones used TRBV06 genes more often: 8/27 versus 2/35 in controls.

CDR1 is SGHDT and CDR2 is YYEEEE in the germline V gene. The CDR3 length is 15 residues. Trimming removed 0 bases at V and 3 bases at J, with 10 bases between. The protocol was immunoSEQ multiplex PCR, while the TCRdb copy is restricted to in-frame clones and leaves out a portion. The table records just under 4,000 clones, about 76% of them present only once. In its sample, this clone was seen a few times. Its target is not known. Source material: PBMCs. This chain uses TRBV5-6 with TRBJ2-1, with unresolved D. The receptor was isolated from a man aged 60-69 years with CD4+ T-cell large granular lymphocyte leukemia. The CDR3 sequence is CASSLGGNSYNEQFF. The CDR3 nucleotides are TGTGCCAGCAGCTTGGGTGGGAACAGCTACAATGAGCAGTTCTTC.